Presented here are 2 T cell receptor beta chains from one specimen sequenced in a study of breast tumors, draining lymph nodes, adjacent tissues. Each CDR3 protein is one row after TCRdb ran MiXCR on the multiplex PCR reads. Altogether about 21,000 distinct CDR3 sequences are present, roughly 41% being singletons, with the ten largest covering around 22%. Material: breast tumor tissue. These receptors were taken from a female donor with breast cancer. Some clones in this sample may be carry-over from other donors' samples.

The sample holds a few counts of this clonotype. The chain recombines TRBV7-3 with TRBJ2-7, with 7 bases fitting TRBD2. J was trimmed by 2 bases and V by 5 bases; bases with no gene match: 18. This CDR3 is 18 amino acids long. Germline CDR1 is SGHTA and CDR2 is FQGTGA. The CDR3 region has the DNA TGTGCCAGCAGCCTCATAAGCGGGGAGGCTAGCGAGGCCTACGAGCAGTACTTC. The encoded protein is CASSLISGEASEAYEQYF.

This clonotype was found many times. The chain employs TRBV5-1 and TRBJ2-2; 12 nucleotides line up with TRBD2. The CDR3 loop spans 17 amino acids. Germline V gene data show CDR1 as SGHRS and CDR2 as YFSETQ. Trimming took 4 bases from V and 2 from J; bases not matched to a gene: 6. CDR3 DNA sequence: TGCGCCAGCAGCGGGTGGACTAGCGGGGTCAACACCGGGGAGCTGTTTTTT. As protein: CASSGWTSGVNTGELFF.